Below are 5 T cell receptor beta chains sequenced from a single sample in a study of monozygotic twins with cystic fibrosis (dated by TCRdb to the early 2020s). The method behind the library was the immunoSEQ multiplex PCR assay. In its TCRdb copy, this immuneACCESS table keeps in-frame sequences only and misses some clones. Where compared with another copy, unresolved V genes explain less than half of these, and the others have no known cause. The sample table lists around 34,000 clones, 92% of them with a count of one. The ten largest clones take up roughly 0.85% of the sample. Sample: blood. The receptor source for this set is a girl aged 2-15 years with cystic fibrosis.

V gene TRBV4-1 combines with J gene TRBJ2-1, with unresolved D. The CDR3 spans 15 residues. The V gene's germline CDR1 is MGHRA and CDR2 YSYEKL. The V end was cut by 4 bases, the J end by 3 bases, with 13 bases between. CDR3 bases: TGCGCCAGCAGCCTATACCAGACGGGCTACAATGAGCAGTTCTTC. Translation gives CASSLYQTGYNEQFF.

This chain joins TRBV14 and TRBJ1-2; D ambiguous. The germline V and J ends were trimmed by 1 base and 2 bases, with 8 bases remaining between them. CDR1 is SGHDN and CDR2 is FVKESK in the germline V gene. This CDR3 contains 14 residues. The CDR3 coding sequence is TGTGCCAGCAGCCAAGCCAGGCTCAACTATGGCTACACCTTC. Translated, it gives CASSQARLNYGYTF.

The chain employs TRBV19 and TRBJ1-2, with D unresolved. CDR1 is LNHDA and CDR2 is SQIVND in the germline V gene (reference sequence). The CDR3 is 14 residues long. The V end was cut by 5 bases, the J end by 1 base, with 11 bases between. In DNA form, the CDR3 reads TGTGCCAGTAGTGTGGCAGATTATAACTATGGCTACACCTTC. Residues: CASSVADYNYGYTF. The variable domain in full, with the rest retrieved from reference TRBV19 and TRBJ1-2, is DGGITQSPKYLFRKEGQNVTLSCEQNLNHDAMYWYRQDPGQGLRLIYYSQIVNDFQKGDIAEGYSVSREKKESFPLTVTSAQKNPTAFYLCASSVADYNYGYTFGSGTRLTVV.

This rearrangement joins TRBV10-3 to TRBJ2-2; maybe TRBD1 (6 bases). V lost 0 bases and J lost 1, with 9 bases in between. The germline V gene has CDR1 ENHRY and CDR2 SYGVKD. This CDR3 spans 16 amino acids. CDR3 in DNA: TGTGCCATCAGTGAGTCTGGGGGACAGAACACCGGGGAGCTGTTTTTT. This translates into CAISESGGQNTGELFF.

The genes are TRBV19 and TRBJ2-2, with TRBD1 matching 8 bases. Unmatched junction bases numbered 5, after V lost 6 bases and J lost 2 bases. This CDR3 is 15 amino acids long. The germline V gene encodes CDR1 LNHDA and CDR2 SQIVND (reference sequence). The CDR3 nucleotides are TGTGCCAGTAGGCTGGACAGGGCTAACACCGGGGAGCTGTTTTTT. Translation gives CASRLDRANTGELFF.